These T cell receptor beta chains were read from a single sample in a study of cytomegalovirus exposure and HLA in healthy donors. Assay used: immunoSEQ multiplex PCR; TCRdb lists only in-frame clones, some missing. With more than 100,000 clones in the sample, the ten largest clones hold about 1.6%. The sequenced sample consisted of PBMCs. The source of these receptors is a woman in her forties in good health and CMV-seronegative. The CDR3 runs from the conserved cysteine through the conserved F or W. A D gene is named only where the DNA matches it firmly.

cdr3_aa cdr3_nt d_call cdr3_length j_call v_call
CASSNNQGPYGYTF TGCGCCAGCAGCAACAACCAGGGTCCGTATGGCTACACCTTC - 14 TRBJ1-2 TRBV4-3
CATILAGGYNEQFF TGTGCCACCATCCTAGCGGGGGGCTACAATGAGCAGTTCTTC TRBD2 14 TRBJ2-1 TRBV6-6
CASSPTGAGYGYTF TGTGCCAGCAGCCCGACAGGGGCTGGGTATGGCTACACCTTC TRBD1 14 TRBJ1-2 TRBV7-9
CASSPRTGVYTEAFF TGTGCCAGCAGCCCTCGGACAGGTGTTTACACTGAAGCTTTCTTT TRBD1 15 TRBJ1-1 TRBV5-4
CASSPFAGGSNQPQHF TGTGCCAGCTCACCATTCGCGGGGGGTAGCAATCAGCCCCAGCATTTT - 16 TRBJ1-5 TRBV18
CASSLNTGILTEAFF TGTGCCAGCAGCTTAAATACAGGGATATTGACTGAAGCTTTCTTT - 15 TRBJ1-1 TRBV7-9
CASSKGTGYNQPQHF TGTGCCAGCAGTAAAGGGACAGGATACAATCAGCCCCAGCATTTT TRBD1 15 TRBJ1-5 TRBV28
CASSPVTGTYGYTF TGCGCCAGCAGCCCCGTCACAGGGACCTATGGCTACACCTTC - 14 TRBJ1-2 TRBV4-3
CASSSLQETQYF TGCGCCAGCAGCAGCCTGCAAGAGACCCAGTACTTC - 12 TRBJ2-5 TRBV5-1
CASSLDTTDYGYTF TGTGCCAGCAGCTTGGACACCACGGACTATGGCTACACCTTC - 14 TRBJ1-2 TRBV7-9
CASSQDRRGTEAFF TGTGCCAGCAGCCAAGATCGGAGGGGCACTGAAGCTTTCTTT - 14 TRBJ1-1 TRBV4-2
CASSVGRADTQYF TGTGCCAGCAGCGTAGGACGGGCAGATACGCAGTATTTT - 13 TRBJ2-3 TRBV9
CATGLQGAGTEAFF TGTGCCACAGGGTTACAGGGGGCGGGAACTGAAGCTTTCTTT TRBD1 14 TRBJ1-1 TRBV27
CASRREGRRGTGELFF TGTGCCAGTCGGCGCGAGGGTAGGCGAGGCACCGGGGAGCTGTTTTTT - 16 TRBJ2-2 TRBV19
CATRTNRQGGPYTIYF TGTGCCACCAGAACCAATAGACAGGGAGGTCCCTACACCATATATTTT TRBD1 16 TRBJ1-3 TRBV28
CASSSTGQDVGKAFF TGTGCCAGCAGCTCGACCGGACAGGACGTAGGGAAAGCTTTCTTT TRBD1 15 TRBJ1-1 TRBV11-2
CASSPGGAKGYTF TGTGCCAGCAGTCCTGGGGGCGCAAAGGGCTACACCTTC - 13 TRBJ1-2 TRBV7-9